This T cell receptor beta chain comes out of a study of cytomegalovirus exposure and HLA in healthy donors. The V and J ends lost 0 bases and 3 bases respectively, with 4 bases between them. The length of the CDR3 is 13 residues. Germline loops: CDR1 SGDLS, CDR2 YYNGEE. The sample holds one count of this clone. Repertoires were generated with immunoSEQ multiplex PCR, while TCRdb's copy carries only in-frame clones and drops some. This table has approximately 39,000 clones, 85% to 95% appearing once. Source material: PBMCs. This TCR derives from a man between 18 and 29 years old in good health and CMV-seronegative. The chain recombines TRBV9 with TRBJ2-1; D is uncertain. In nucleotides, the CDR3 is TGTGCCAGCAGCGTAGACATCTACAATGAGCAGTTCTTC. Amino acid sequence: CASSVDIYNEQFF.